This entry describes one TCR beta chain. This entry is derived from a study of blood T cell repertoires in COVID-19. Overall study context: Spain, Italy and the United States supplied samples that represented acute and convalescent COVID-19. The cDNA or gDNA used as material had been derived from T cells, B-cell-depleted T cells, or PBMCs.

Original methodology: Cell counts per sample came from amplifying reference gene primers. Generated by immunoSEQ multiplex PCR, the TCRdb table keeps only in-frame clones and is missing some. V and J calls and clone size are copied from that table; D and trimming were computed from the DNA. This table has 250,000 to 300,000 clones, about nine tenths appearing once. This CDR3 is built from 15 residues. CDR1 and CDR2 (germline): SGDLS, YYNGEE. V was clipped by 2 bases and J by 5 bases, with 14 bases between them. The sequenced material came from peripheral blood. This rearrangement joins TRBV9 to TRBJ1-5; D possibly corresponds to TRBD1 (5 bases). This TCR came from a woman aged 45-65 years who had recovered from COVID-19. CDR3 DNA: TGTGCCAGCAGCGTCACAGGTACCGCCGATCAGCCCCAGCATTTT. Amino acids: CASSVTGTADQPQHF. Based on the CDR3 plus reference TRBV9 and TRBJ1-5, the full variable domain is DSGVTQTPKHLITATGQRVTLRCSPRSGDLSVYWYQQSLDQGLQFLIQYYNGEERAKGNILERFSAQQFPDLHSELNLSSLELGDSALYFCASSVTGTADQPQHFGDGTRLSIL.